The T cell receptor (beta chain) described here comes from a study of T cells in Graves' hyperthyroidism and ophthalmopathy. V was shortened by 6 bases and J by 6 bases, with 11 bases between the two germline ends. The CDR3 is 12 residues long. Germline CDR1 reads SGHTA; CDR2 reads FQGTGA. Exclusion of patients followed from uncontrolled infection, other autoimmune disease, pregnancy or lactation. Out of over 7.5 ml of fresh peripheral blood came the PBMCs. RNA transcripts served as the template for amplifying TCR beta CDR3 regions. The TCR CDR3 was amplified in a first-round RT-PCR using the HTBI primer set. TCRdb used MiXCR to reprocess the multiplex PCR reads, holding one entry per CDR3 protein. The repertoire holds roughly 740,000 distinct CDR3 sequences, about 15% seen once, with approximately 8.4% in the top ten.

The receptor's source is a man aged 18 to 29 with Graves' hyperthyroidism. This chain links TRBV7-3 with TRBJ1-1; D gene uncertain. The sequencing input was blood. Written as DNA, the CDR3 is TGTGCCAGCAGGGGCCGGTCGGCTGAAGCTTTCTTT. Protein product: CASRGRSAEAFF.